The rows below give T cell receptor beta chains drawn from one sample of a study of cytomegalovirus exposure and HLA in healthy donors. Here immunoSEQ multiplex PCR was the method, and the copy in TCRdb shows in-frame clones only, minus some. Here the sample spans about 140,000 clones, around 80% being singletons. Sequenced input: PBMCs. Every receptor here comes from a man between 45 and 60 years old in good health and CMV-seronegative. Both conserved end residues are part of each CDR3. Each record gives: V gene, J gene, CDR3 protein.

TRBV30,TRBJ1-2,CAWSVHGNYGYTF
TRBV9,TRBJ1-1,CASSVGGTGMNTEAFF
TRBV29-1,TRBJ1-1,CSVVWGRTTNTEAFF
TRBV6-6,TRBJ1-1,CASHEPFEAFF
TRBV7-3,TRBJ2-3,CASSAVGGGSVGTDTQYF
TRBV6-4,TRBJ2-6,CASSDLRAGANVLTF
TRBV6-6,TRBJ1-5,CASSLDRGNQPQHF
TRBV6-1,TRBJ2-7,CASKLGGSYEQYF
TRBV5-1,TRBJ2-7,CASSLGGTASYEQYF
TRBV28,TRBJ1-1,CASRRQGAVTEAFF
TRBV19,TRBJ1-1,CASLQGWTEAFF
TRBV9,TRBJ1-1,CASSPRQGTNTEAFF
TRBV7-9,TRBJ1-1,CASSPTGPTEAFF
TRBV10-1,TRBJ2-7,CASSDGGDEQYF
TRBV5-8,TRBJ1-2,CASSFRVSGYGYTF
TRBV9,TRBJ2-6,CASSVGASGGSGANVLTF
TRBV6-1,TRBJ1-6,CASSETGGLHSPLHF
TRBV6-1,TRBJ2-2,CAGTGQGSGELFF
TRBV5-1,TRBJ2-2,CASSATGNTGELFF
TRBV7-6,TRBJ2-1,CASSLATGGTAYNEQFF
TRBV5-6,TRBJ2-4,CASSLRRENIQYF
TRBV6-1,TRBJ2-5,CASSEQLAGETQYF
TRBV7-8,TRBJ1-1,CASSSDTLNTEAFF
TRBV11-2,TRBJ2-7,CASSLRLDRESSYEQYF
TRBV9,TRBJ1-1,CASSVADTEAFF
TRBV25-1,TRBJ1-2,CASSEGPYGYTF
TRBV28,TRBJ1-6,CASSSADTKNSPLHF
TRBV15,TRBJ1-2,CATSRDHPGLSGYTF
TRBV10-1,TRBJ2-2,CASGGPAGELFF
TRBV2,TRBJ1-4,CASSERARTTNEKLFF
TRBV6-1,TRBJ1-5,CASSETGQGSQPQHF
TRBV6-1,TRBJ2-7,CASSGGWSYEQYF
TRBV6-5,TRBJ2-7,CASSLRDGKHEQYF
TRBV19,TRBJ1-5,CASSFRGQGGSNQPQHF
TRBV2,TRBJ2-5,CATKREAKGEETQYF
TRBV28,TRBJ2-1,CASSPGQGSRNEQFF
TRBV28,TRBJ1-2,CASSLHLSGTGGPYGYTF
TRBV15,TRBJ2-5,CASRKGLGQETQYF
TRBV2,TRBJ1-1,CASTEREFYTEAFF
TRBV6-1,TRBJ1-5,CASSEVGTPGYQPQHF
TRBV19,TRBJ1-2,CASSIRVTNYGYTF
TRBV5-4,NA,CASSLKDRSTYEQYF
TRBV30,TRBJ1-1,CAWSVRTGLGTEAFF
TRBV11-2,TRBJ2-2,CASSLLRGGGELFF
TRBV5-1,TRBJ2-3,CASSPDSTDTQYF
TRBV4-2,TRBJ1-5,CASSQDSLGTGGDQPQHF
TRBV4-2,TRBJ1-4,CASSQVIPLREGKLFF
TRBV19,TRBJ1-5,CASSIRQDSNQPQHF
TRBV5-1,TRBJ2-3,CASTPGLKVGDTQYF
TRBV5-6,TRBJ1-1,CASSLVVGGSEAFF
TRBV5-8,TRBJ1-4,CASSSQRQGSTNEKLFF
TRBV21-1,TRBJ2-1,CASSLTAGRINEQFF